The rows below give T cell receptor beta chains drawn from one sample of a study of shared T cell receptors in the human thymus. Assay: immunoSEQ multiplex PCR; the TCRdb copy retains only in-frame clones and omits some. The table records 600,000 or so clones, over 75% of them present only once. The data were also submitted as part of a second study, on human thymus T cells.

The sequencing sample was made of thymocytes. The receptors originated from a boy under two years old with a congenital heart defect. Each CDR3 is given with its conserved first and last residue. Fields, in order: CDR3 protein, CDR3 DNA, clone size, V gene, J gene, D gene. A D gene is named only where the DNA matches it firmly. Part of the rows lack a size; the others show once, few, many or a class for expanded clones.

CDR3: CASSPHRDKPYNEQFF
DNA: TGTGCCAGCTCACCGCACCGGGACAAGCCCTACAATGAGCAGTTCTTC
size: NA
V: TRBV18
J: TRBJ2-1
D: NA

CDR3: CATSRGTFPGTEAFF
DNA: TGTGCCACCAGCAGAGGGACATTCCCGGGCACTGAAGCTTTCTTT
size: NA
V: TRBV15
J: TRBJ1-1
D: NA

CDR3: CASSQDKLAGELFF
DNA: TGCGCCAGCAGCCAAGATAAACTAGCCGGGGAGCTGTTTTTT
size: NA
V: TRBV4-1
J: TRBJ2-2
D: NA

CDR3: CASSPPGLANYNEQFF
DNA: TGTGCCAGCAGCCCACCGGGACTAGCGAACTACAATGAGCAGTTCTTC
size: few
V: TRBV7-9
J: TRBJ2-1
D: TRBD2

CDR3: CASRRGVGNTF
DNA: TGTGCCAGCCGCAGGGGAGTCGGCAACACCTTC
size: NA
V: TRBV2
J: TRBJ1-2
D: NA

CDR3: CASSLTGTYEQYF
DNA: TGTGCCAGCAGCTTGACAGGCACCTACGAGCAGTACTTC
size: NA
V: TRBV11-2
J: TRBJ2-7
D: NA

CDR3: CASNRGGDYNSPLHF
DNA: TGTGCCTCTAACCGTGGGGGGGACTATAATTCCCCCCTCCACTTT
size: NA
V: TRBV2
J: TRBJ1-6
D: NA

CDR3: CASTGMTAQETQYF
DNA: TGTGCCAGCACCGGTATGACAGCCCAAGAGACCCAGTACTTC
size: NA
V: TRBV7-9
J: TRBJ2-5
D: NA

CDR3: CASRTGSNYGYTF
DNA: TGTGCCAGCCGCACAGGGAGTAACTATGGCTACACCTTC
size: few
V: TRBV19
J: TRBJ1-2
D: NA

CDR3: CASSQERDPSTDTQYF
DNA: TGCGCCAGCAGCCAAGAGCGGGACCCTAGCACAGATACGCAGTATTTT
size: NA
V: TRBV4-3
J: TRBJ2-3
D: NA

CDR3: CASSPPVRGLLLNNEKLFF
DNA: TGTGCCAGCAGCCCACCTGTGAGGGGGCTTTTGCTGAATAATGAAAAACTGTTTTTT
size: NA
V: TRBV11-1
J: TRBJ1-4
D: TRBD1

CDR3: CASSPRGPGNWEQYF
DNA: TGCGCCAGCAGCCCCCGCGGGCCGGGAAATTGGGAGCAGTACTTC
size: NA
V: TRBV5-1
J: TRBJ2-7
D: NA

CDR3: CASSQGPWGGRNEQFF
DNA: TGTGCCAGCAGCCAGGGCCCATGGGGGGGGAGGAATGAGCAGTTCTTC
size: NA
V: TRBV14
J: TRBJ2-1
D: TRBD2

CDR3: CASSLRVQPSGELFF
DNA: TGCGCCAGCAGTTTGAGAGTACAGCCATCCGGGGAGCTGTTTTTT
size: NA
V: TRBV4-3
J: TRBJ2-2
D: NA

CDR3: CASSFDRLAGPGTQYF
DNA: TGTGCCAGCAGTTTTGATAGACTAGCGGGGCCTGGGACCCAGTACTTC
size: NA
V: TRBV28
J: TRBJ2-5
D: TRBD2

CDR3: CATSRITGDYGYTF
DNA: TGTGCCACCAGCAGAATCACAGGGGACTATGGCTACACCTTC
size: NA
V: TRBV15
J: TRBJ1-2
D: TRBD1

CDR3: CASSFPAGRRTDTQYF
DNA: TGTGCCAGCAGCTTTCCAGCGGGACGACGCACAGATACGCAGTATTTT
size: NA
V: TRBV7-6
J: TRBJ2-3
D: TRBD2

CDR3: CASGLVARGAKQYF
DNA: TGTGCTAGTGGTTTGGTGGCCCGGGGGGCGAAGCAGTATTTT
size: NA
V: TRBV12-5
J: TRBJ2-3
D: NA

CDR3: CASNPAREGHEQYF
DNA: TGTGCCAGCAATCCTGCCCGGGAGGGCCACGAGCAGTACTTC
size: NA
V: TRBV28
J: TRBJ2-7
D: TRBD2

CDR3: CASSLSSDRGRGNQPQHF
DNA: TGTGCCAGCAGTCTCTCCTCTGACAGGGGGCGCGGCAATCAGCCCCAGCATTTT
size: NA
V: TRBV28
J: TRBJ1-5
D: TRBD1

CDR3: CASSFYPLAPSKGGANVLTF
DNA: TGTGCCAGCAGCTTTTACCCCCTAGCGCCATCCAAGGGTGGGGCCAACGTCCTGACTTTC
size: NA
V: TRBV5-4
J: TRBJ2-6
D: NA

CDR3: CASSPPGNRVEQYF
DNA: TGCGCCAGCAGCCCCCCGGGAAATCGGGTCGAGCAGTACTTC
size: NA
V: TRBV4-1
J: TRBJ2-7
D: NA

CDR3: CASSQDLRDRGNQPQHF
DNA: TGCGCCAGCAGCCAAGATCTGAGGGACAGGGGCAATCAGCCCCAGCATTTT
size: NA
V: TRBV4-1
J: TRBJ1-5
D: TRBD1

CDR3: CASSEMGAEQYF
DNA: TGTGCCAGCAGCGAGATGGGGGCCGAGCAGTACTTC
size: NA
V: TRBV11-3
J: TRBJ2-7
D: NA

CDR3: CATSRNRHSGGAPHTDTQYF
DNA: TGTGCCACCAGCAGAAACAGACATAGCGGGGGGGCCCCCCACACAGATACGCAGTATTTT
size: NA
V: TRBV15
J: TRBJ2-3
D: TRBD2

CDR3: CASSAVVRDSSGYNEQFF
DNA: TGTGCCAGCAGCGCCGTCGTCCGGGACTCCTCCGGATACAATGAGCAGTTCTTC
size: NA
V: TRBV9
J: TRBJ2-1
D: NA

CDR3: CASSFEGAANTF
DNA: TGTGCCAGCAGCTTCGAGGGGGCTGCTAACACCTTC
size: NA
V: TRBV6-6
J: TRBJ1-2
D: TRBD1

CDR3: CASSLDRGPTDTQYF
DNA: TGCGCCAGCAGCTTGGACAGGGGGCCCACAGATACGCAGTATTTT
size: NA
V: TRBV5-1
J: TRBJ2-3
D: TRBD1

CDR3: CSVEDWSSGSVEQYF
DNA: TGCAGCGTTGAAGATTGGTCTAGCGGGAGTGTCGAGCAGTACTTC
size: few
V: TRBV29-1
J: TRBJ2-7
D: TRBD2

CDR3: CASSLGLAVTDTQYF
DNA: TGTGCCAGCAGTTTAGGGCTAGCGGTCACAGATACGCAGTATTTT
size: NA
V: TRBV28
J: TRBJ2-3
D: TRBD2

CDR3: CASSQAVVAGLYNEQFF
DNA: TGCGCCAGCAGCCAAGCCGTCGTTGCGGGGCTTTACAATGAGCAGTTCTTC
size: NA
V: TRBV4-3
J: TRBJ2-1
D: NA

CDR3: CSVKPGTGFPYEQYF
DNA: TGCAGCGTAAAGCCCGGGACAGGTTTCCCCTACGAGCAGTACTTC
size: NA
V: TRBV29-1
J: TRBJ2-7
D: TRBD1

CDR3: CASSFQGSFLIMSNQPQHF
DNA: TGTGCCAGCAGTTTTCAGGGATCCTTTTTAATTATGAGCAATCAGCCCCAGCATTTT
size: NA
V: TRBV28
J: TRBJ1-5
D: NA

CDR3: CASSIGTGPNTGELFF
DNA: TGTGCCAGTAGTATCGGAACAGGTCCGAACACCGGGGAGCTGTTTTTT
size: NA
V: TRBV19
J: TRBJ2-2
D: NA

CDR3: CAISGGTDGSYEQYF
DNA: TGTGCCATCAGTGGTGGGACTGATGGCTCCTACGAGCAGTACTTC
size: NA
V: TRBV10-3
J: TRBJ2-7
D: NA

CDR3: CASTTTPRQSPDRNQPQHF
DNA: TGTGCCAGCACCACCACGCCCCGACAGTCCCCTGATCGCAATCAGCCCCAGCATTTT
size: NA
V: TRBV28
J: TRBJ1-5
D: NA

CDR3: CASSQAGAPEKLFF
DNA: TGCGCCAGCAGCCAAGCAGGGGCTCCAGAAAAACTGTTTTTT
size: NA
V: TRBV4-1
J: TRBJ1-4
D: NA

CDR3: CASSQARGQANKNSGANVLTF
DNA: TGTGCCAGCTCACAAGCCCGGGGACAGGCTAACAAAAACTCTGGGGCCAACGTCCTGACTTTC
size: NA
V: TRBV18
J: TRBJ2-6
D: TRBD1

CDR3: CASRPGTGTSYEQYF
DNA: TGCGCCAGCAGGCCCGGGACAGGGACTTCCTACGAGCAGTACTTC
size: NA
V: TRBV5-1
J: TRBJ2-7
D: TRBD1

CDR3: CASSLGGQGGDEQFF
DNA: TGTGCCAGCAGCTTGGGTGGGCAGGGAGGGGATGAGCAGTTCTTC
size: NA
V: TRBV5-4
J: TRBJ2-1
D: TRBD2

CDR3: CASSLLAGGGGEQFF
DNA: TGTGCCAGCAGCTTACTAGCGGGGGGCGGAGGTGAGCAGTTCTTC
size: NA
V: TRBV7-2
J: TRBJ2-1
D: TRBD2